This T cell receptor beta chain was identified during a study of T cells after yellow fever vaccination. TCRdb called the 5' RACE reads again in MiXCR, with one record for every CDR3 protein. The data hold hundreds of thousands of distinct CDR3 sequences, with about 12% observed a single time. Overall study results and limits: Of the clonotypes, a small share occurred in both CD4 and CD8 compartments.

This clonotype was seen only a few times. The antigen remains unidentified. J was trimmed by 2 bases and V by 3 bases; bases with no gene match: 8. Germline loops: CDR1 SGHDT, CDR2 YYEEEE. The CDR3 runs 16 residues. The TCR comes from a man aged 30 to 45 who received the YFV17D yellow fever vaccine. This material consisted of PBMCs, taken on the day of the yellow fever booster vaccination. This sequence joins TRBV5-6 and TRBJ1-2; 9 bases fit TRBD1. As DNA, the CDR3 is TGTGCCAGCAGCTCCGCACGAGGGACAGGGAACTATGGCTACACCTTC. This sequence encodes CASSSARGTGNYGYTF.